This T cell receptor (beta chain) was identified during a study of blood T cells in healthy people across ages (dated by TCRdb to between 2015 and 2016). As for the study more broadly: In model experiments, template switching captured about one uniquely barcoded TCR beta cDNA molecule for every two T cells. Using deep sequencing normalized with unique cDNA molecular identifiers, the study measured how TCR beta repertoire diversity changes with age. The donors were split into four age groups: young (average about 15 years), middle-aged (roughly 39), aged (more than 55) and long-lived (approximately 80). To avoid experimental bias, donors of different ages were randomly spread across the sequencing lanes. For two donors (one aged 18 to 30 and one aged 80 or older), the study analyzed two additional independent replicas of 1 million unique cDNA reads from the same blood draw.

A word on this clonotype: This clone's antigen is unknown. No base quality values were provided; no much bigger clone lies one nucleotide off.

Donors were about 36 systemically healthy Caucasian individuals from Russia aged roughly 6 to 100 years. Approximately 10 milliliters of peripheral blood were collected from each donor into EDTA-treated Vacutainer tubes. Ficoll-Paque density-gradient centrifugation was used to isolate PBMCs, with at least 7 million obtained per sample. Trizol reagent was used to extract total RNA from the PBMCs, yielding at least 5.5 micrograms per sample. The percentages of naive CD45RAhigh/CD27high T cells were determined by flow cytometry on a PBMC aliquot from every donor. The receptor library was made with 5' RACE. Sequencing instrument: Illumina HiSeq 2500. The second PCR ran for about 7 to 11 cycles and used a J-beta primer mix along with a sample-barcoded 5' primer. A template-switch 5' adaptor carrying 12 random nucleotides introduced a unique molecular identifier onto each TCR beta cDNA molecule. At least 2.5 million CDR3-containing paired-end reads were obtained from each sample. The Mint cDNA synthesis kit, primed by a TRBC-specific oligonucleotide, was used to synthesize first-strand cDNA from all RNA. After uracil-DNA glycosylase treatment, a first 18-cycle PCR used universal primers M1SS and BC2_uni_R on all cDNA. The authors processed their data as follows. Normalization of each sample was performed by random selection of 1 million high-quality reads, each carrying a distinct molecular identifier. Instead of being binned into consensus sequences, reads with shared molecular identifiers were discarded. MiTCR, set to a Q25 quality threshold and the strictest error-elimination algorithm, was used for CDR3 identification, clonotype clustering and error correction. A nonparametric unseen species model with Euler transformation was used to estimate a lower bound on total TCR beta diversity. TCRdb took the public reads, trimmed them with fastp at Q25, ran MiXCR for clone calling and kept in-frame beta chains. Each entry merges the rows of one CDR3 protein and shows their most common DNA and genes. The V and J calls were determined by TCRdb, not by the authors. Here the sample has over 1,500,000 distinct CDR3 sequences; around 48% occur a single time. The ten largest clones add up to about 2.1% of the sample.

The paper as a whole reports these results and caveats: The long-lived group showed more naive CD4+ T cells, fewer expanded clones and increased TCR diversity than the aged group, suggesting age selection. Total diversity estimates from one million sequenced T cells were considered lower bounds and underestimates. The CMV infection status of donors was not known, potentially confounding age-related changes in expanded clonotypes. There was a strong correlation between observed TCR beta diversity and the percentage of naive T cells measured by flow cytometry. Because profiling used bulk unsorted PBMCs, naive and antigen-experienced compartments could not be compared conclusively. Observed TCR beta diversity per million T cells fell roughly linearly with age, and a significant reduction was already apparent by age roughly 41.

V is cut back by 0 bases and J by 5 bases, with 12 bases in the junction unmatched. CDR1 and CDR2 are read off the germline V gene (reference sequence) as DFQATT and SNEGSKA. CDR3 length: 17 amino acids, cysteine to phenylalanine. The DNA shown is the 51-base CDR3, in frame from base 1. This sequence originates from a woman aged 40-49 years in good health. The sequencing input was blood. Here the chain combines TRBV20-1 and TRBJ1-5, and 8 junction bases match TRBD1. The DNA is TGCAGTGCTAGAGATCCCTGGACAGGGTTAGACGATCAGCCCCAGCATTTT. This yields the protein CSARDPWTGLDDQPQHF.